This TCR beta chain was identified in a study of long-term antiretroviral therapy in people with HIV. Overall study findings and caveats: Pre-ART-expanded clones dominated the repertoire at all time points.

Each participant with HIV received care in the United States. They ran version v3.0 of the immunoSEQ assay at survey level. Some clones are missing from TCRdb's copy, which holds only in-frame ones; the method was immunoSEQ multiplex PCR. Among about 32,000 clones listed, 95% to 98% were seen once. V was clipped by 8 bases and J by 4 bases, with 15 bases between them. Germline CDR1 reads LNHNV; CDR2 reads YYDKDF (reference sequence). The CDR3 contains 14 residues. Turning to this clone: Its target is not known.

The V and J genes are TRBV15 and TRBJ1-5; tentatively, D is TRBD1 (5 bases). The receptor comes from a man aged 25-45 years with HIV. The specimen comprised unsorted PBMCs, sampled 7.6 years after starting antiretroviral therapy. CDR3 protein: CATLGAGRNQPQHF. For the CDR3, the DNA is TGTGCCACCCTCGGCGCAGGGAGGAATCAGCCCCAGCATTTT.